This T cell receptor (beta chain) was identified during a study of vaccination and CD4 T cells after COVID-19. Across the whole study: Investigators took post-vaccine samples a median roughly 72 days after dose two, within a range of 14 to 241. The cells in question were stimulated using overlapping spike peptides derived from SARS-CoV-2, HCoV-NL63, HCoV-OC43 and HCoV-229E.

Indicated treatment: approximately nine-day PBMC culture with coronavirus spike peptide pools or control peptides (ViraFEST assay). The ViraFEST method relied on peptide pools to expand antigen-specific T cells, followed by TCR sequencing. With the Oncomine TCR Beta short-read assay, DNA from cultured CD4+ T cells was sequenced. TCRdb re-called the PCR reads through MiXCR, storing one row per CDR3 protein. The sample records approximately 12,000 distinct CDR3 sequences, roughly half being singletons. V was clipped by 3 bases and J by 13 bases; unmatched bases: 17. CDR3 length: 16 residues. CDR1 and CDR2 from the germline V gene are LNHDA and SQIVND (reference sequence). Findings and caveats of the study: Recorded median SARS-CoV-2-reactive clonotype numbers increased from about 20 to 38 without reaching significance.

The table lists this clonotype with a count of one. What it binds is unknown. The chain is built from TRBV19 and TRBJ2-4; 8 bases are a match to TRBD1. Sequencing was done on a sample of CD4+ T cells from blood, cultured in vitro. This clonotype was obtained from a human donor who had recovered from COVID-19. The CDR3 loop is CASSIQLGTGPRVQYF. CDR3 sequence (DNA): TGTGCCAGTAGTATCCAACTAGGGACAGGTCCGCGCGTCCAGTACTTC. The whole variable domain, filled in from reference TRBV19 and TRBJ2-4, reads DGGITQSPKYLFRKEGQNVTLSCEQNLNHDAMYWYRQDPGQGLRLIYYSQIVNDFQKGDIAEGYSVSREKKESFPLTVTSAQKNPTAFYLCASSIQLGTGPRVQYFGAGTRLSVL.